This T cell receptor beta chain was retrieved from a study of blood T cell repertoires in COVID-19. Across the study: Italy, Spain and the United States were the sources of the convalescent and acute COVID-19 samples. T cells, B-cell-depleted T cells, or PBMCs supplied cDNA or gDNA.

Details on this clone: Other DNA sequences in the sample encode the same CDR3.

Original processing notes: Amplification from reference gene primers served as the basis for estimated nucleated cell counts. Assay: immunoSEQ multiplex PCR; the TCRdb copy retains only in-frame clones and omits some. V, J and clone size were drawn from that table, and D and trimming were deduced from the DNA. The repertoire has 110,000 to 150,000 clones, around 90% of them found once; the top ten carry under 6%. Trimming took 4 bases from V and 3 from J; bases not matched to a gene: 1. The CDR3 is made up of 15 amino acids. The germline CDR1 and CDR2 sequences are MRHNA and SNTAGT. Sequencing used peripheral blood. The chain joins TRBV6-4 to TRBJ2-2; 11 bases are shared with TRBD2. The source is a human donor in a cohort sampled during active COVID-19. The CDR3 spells CASSALAGDTGELFF. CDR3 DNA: TGTGCCAGCAGTGCACTAGCGGGAGACACCGGGGAGCTGTTTTTT.